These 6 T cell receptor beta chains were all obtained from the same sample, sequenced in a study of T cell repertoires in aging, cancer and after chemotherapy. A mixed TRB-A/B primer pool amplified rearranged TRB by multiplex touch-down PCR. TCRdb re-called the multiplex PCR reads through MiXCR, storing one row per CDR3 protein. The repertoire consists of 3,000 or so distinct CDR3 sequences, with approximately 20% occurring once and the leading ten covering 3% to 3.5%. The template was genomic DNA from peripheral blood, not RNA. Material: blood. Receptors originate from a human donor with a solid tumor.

The CDR3 sequence: CASSQTIAGGRYEQYF. CDR3 in DNA: TGCGCCAGCAGCCAGACTATAGCGGGGGGGCGGTACGAGCAGTACTTC. This chain links TRBV4-1 with TRBJ2-7; 11 bases fit TRBD2. The junction had 8 bases not matched to a gene; V was cut back by 3 bases and J by 4 bases. Per the germline V gene, CDR1 is MGHRA and CDR2 is YSYEKL. The CDR3 extends over 16 amino acids.

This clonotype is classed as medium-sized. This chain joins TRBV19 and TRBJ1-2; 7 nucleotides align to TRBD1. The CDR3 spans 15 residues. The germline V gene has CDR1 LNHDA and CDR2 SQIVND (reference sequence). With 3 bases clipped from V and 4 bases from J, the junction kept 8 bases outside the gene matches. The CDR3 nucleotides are TGTGCCAGTAGTATCGGAGGGGGCTACGGCTATGGCTACACCTTC. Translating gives CASSIGGGYGYGYTF.

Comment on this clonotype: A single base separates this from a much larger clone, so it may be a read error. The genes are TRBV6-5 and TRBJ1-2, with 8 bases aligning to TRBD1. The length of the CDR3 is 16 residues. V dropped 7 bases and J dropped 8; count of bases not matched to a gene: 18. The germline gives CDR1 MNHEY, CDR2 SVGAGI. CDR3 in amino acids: CASTSGRGRSARGYTF. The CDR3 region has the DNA TGTGCCAGCACCTCAGGCAGGGGGCGATCTGCGAGGGGCTACACCTTC.

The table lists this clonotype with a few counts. The DNA for the CDR3 is TGTGCCAGCAGCTTAGACAGGGGGCCTCAGCCCCAGCATTTT. Its translation is CASSLDRGPQPQHF. The chain joins TRBV7-2 to TRBJ1-5, with 9 positions matching TRBD1. V shed 1 base, J shed 6 bases, and the junction held 1 base outside the gene matches. The CDR3 contains 14 residues. Germline CDR1 SGHTA, CDR2 FQGNSA.

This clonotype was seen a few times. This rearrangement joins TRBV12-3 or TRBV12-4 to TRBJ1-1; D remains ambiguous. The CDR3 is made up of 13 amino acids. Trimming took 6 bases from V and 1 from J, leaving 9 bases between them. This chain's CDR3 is CASRLTWNTEAFF. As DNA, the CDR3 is TGTGCCAGCAGGCTGACGTGGAACACTGAAGCTTTCTTT.

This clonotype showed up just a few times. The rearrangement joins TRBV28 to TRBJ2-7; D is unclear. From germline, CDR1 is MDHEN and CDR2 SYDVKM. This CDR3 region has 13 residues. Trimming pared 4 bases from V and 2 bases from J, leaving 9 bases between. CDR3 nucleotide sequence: TGTGCCAGCAGTTCCCCGACGACCTACGAGCAGTACTTC. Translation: CASSSPTTYEQYF. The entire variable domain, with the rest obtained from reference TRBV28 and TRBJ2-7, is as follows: DVKVTQSSRYLVKRTGEKVFLECVQDMDHENMFWYRQDPGLGLRLIYFSYDVKMKEKGDIPEGYSVSREKKERFSLILESASTNQTSMYLCASSSPTTYEQYFGPGTRLTVT.